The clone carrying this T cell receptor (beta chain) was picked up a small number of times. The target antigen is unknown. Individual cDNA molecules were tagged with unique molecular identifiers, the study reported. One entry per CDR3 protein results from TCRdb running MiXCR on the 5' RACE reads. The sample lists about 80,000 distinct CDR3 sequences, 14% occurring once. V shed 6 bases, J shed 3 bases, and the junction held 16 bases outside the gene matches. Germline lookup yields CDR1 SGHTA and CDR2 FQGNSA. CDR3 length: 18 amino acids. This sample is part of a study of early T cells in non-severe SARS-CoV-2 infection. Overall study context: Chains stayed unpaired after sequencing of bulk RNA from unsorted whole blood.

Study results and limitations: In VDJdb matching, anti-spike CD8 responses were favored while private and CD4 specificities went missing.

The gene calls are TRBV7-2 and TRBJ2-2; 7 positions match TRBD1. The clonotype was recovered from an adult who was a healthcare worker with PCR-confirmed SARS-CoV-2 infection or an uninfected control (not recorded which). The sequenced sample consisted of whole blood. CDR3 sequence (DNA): TGTGCCAGCAGAGACACCGGGAAATCACAGGGGTACACCGGGGAGCTGTTTTTT. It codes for CASRDTGKSQGYTGELFF.